The clone carrying this T cell receptor beta chain has ten or more counts. Its antigen is unidentified. These data are taken from a study of T cell responses to AZD1222 COVID-19 vaccine. Investigators merged groups given second doses at roughly 4 or roughly 12 weeks. V was pared by 0 bases and J by 3 bases, with 12 bases between. CDR1 and CDR2 from the germline V gene are SGHAT and FQNNGV. There are 15 residues in the CDR3. General study results and limits: Baseline seropositivity occurred in only a handful of AZD1222 recipients. Donors were chiefly white British, with a greater number of females, and clonal diversity was perhaps underestimated.

This table comes from immunoSEQ multiplex PCR, and its TCRdb copy is limited to in-frame clones, with some not included. The repertoire holds 120,000 to 150,000 clones, with approximately 86% as singletons. The receptor was derived from an adult who received the AZD1222 COVID-19 vaccine. This material consisted of peripheral blood, taken 28 days after the second AZD1222 dose. The J gene is TRBJ2-7, the V gene TRBV11-2; D possibly corresponds to TRBD1 (5 bases). The CDR3 DNA is TGTGCCAGCAGCTTAGATCGACAGTCTTACTACGAGCAGTACTTC. Its protein product is CASSLDRQSYYEQYF.